Listed below are T cell receptor beta chains from one sample, sequenced in a study of early T cells in non-severe SARS-CoV-2 infection. One entry per CDR3 protein, called by TCRdb with MiXCR from the 5' RACE reads. The sample has fewer than 80,000 distinct CDR3 sequences, 12% seen once. This material consisted of whole blood, taken at baseline. Receptors originate from an adult who was a healthcare worker with PCR-confirmed SARS-CoV-2 infection or an uninfected control (not recorded which). The donor label of this sample is uncertain. The conserved cysteine and the conserved F or W are not part of the CDR3 here. Clone size, where shown, is once, few, many, or a class for clones that have expanded.

v_call clone_size cdr3_aa
TRBV18 many ASSRTPGQISGNTEAF
TRBV12-3/TRBV12-4 few ASSSLFRTVGQYTIY
TRBV6-6 - ASRTGQGNSPLH
TRBV7-6 few ASSPPGARETQY
TRBV7-2 once ASSLAARGYT
TRBV7-3 - ASSRDSSQAQY
TRBV20-1 - SAIVTIMNTEAF
TRBV7-2 - ASSNFNSNQPQH
TRBV7-2 - ASSLAPGIETQY
TRBV2 many ASSQTGVQETQY
TRBV6-2/TRBV6-3 - ASSNNQPQH
TRBV12-3/TRBV12-4 - ASSRGVGSYGYT
TRBV6-6 few ASSYPDRGLEDEQF
TRBV12-3/TRBV12-4 - ASSLRGGYGYT
TRBV7-3 many ASSTGTMGEQF
TRBV3-1 - ASSQGTGVYNSPLH
TRBV18 many ASSDLAQQYNEQF
TRBV29-1 - SVAYGVKLF
TRBV27 - ASSPGTNYNEQF
TRBV19 few ASRKAEAKNIQY
TRBV20-1 - SARVGGYYNSPLH
TRBV7-2 few ASSLVGGGLTETQY
TRBV6-5 - ASIKDSVNTEAF
TRBV18 - ASSPGTGQAKTQY
TRBV5-1 few ASSSGQGVAKNIQY
TRBV20-1 - SARSDSTYNSPLH
TRBV10-2 few ASSELRGQETQY
TRBV9 - ASSVVAGGPDTQY